The rows below give T cell receptor beta chains drawn from one sample of a study of T cells after yellow fever vaccination. TCRdb reprocessed the 5' RACE reads with MiXCR, giving one entry per CDR3 protein. The sample records under 700,000 distinct CDR3 sequences, roughly a sixth being singletons. Sequenced material: PBMCs, taken around 5 days after the first yellow fever vaccination. These receptors originate from a man younger than 35 who received the YFV17D yellow fever vaccine. Each CDR3 is given with its conserved first and last residue. Fields, in order: J gene, D gene, CDR3 length, V gene, clone size, CDR3 protein, CDR3 DNA. A D gene is named only where the DNA matches it firmly. Only part of the rows carry a size: once, few, many, or a class if the clone is expanded.

TRBJ1-5,.,14,TRBV10-3,many,CAISDWDSNQPQHF,TGTGCCATCAGTGACTGGGATAGCAATCAGCCCCAGCATTTT
TRBJ1-2,.,18,TRBV11-2,many,CASSLDPFLGRPNYGYTF,TGTGCCAGCAGCTTAGATCCCTTCTTAGGACGGCCTAACTATGGCTACACCTTC
TRBJ1-1,.,13,TRBV9,.,CASGGMENTEAFF,TGTGCCAGCGGAGGGATGGAGAACACTGAAGCTTTCTTT
TRBJ2-2,TRBD2,15,TRBV10-3,few,CAIRGLDRSTGELFF,TGTGCCATCAGGGGACTAGACAGGAGTACCGGGGAGCTGTTTTTT
TRBJ1-1,.,13,TRBV5-1,few,CASNNGGNTEAFF,TGCGCCAGCAACAACGGGGGGAACACTGAAGCTTTCTTT
TRBJ2-3,TRBD2,16,TRBV5-4,few,CASSLMTSGDTDTQYF,TGTGCCAGCAGCTTAATGACTAGCGGGGACACAGATACGCAGTATTTT
TRBJ2-3,.,12,TRBV2,.,CASSLMRDTQYF,TGTGCCAGCAGTCTCATGAGAGATACGCAGTATTTT
TRBJ2-7,.,11,TRBV7-2,.,CASSLRREQYF,TGTGCCAGCAGCTTGAGGAGGGAGCAGTACTTC
TRBJ2-3,TRBD2,16,TRBV5-1,.,CASRLLTSGFGDTQYF,TGCGCCAGCAGGTTGTTGACTAGCGGGTTCGGAGATACGCAGTATTTT
TRBJ2-1,TRBD1,13,TRBV7-2,many,CASGDRGLREQFF,TGTGCCAGCGGGGACAGGGGATTGCGTGAGCAGTTCTTC
TRBJ2-2,.,13,TRBV7-2,.,CASSLAGTRELFF,TGTGCCAGCAGCTTAGCCGGGACCCGGGAGCTGTTTTTT
TRBJ2-3,TRBD1,15,TRBV20-1,many,CSAAGQGGYTDTQYF,TGCAGTGCCGCAGGACAGGGCGGCTACACAGATACGCAGTATTTT
TRBJ2-3,TRBD2,16,TRBV7-9,few,CASSPELGGGTDTQYF,TGTGCCAGCAGCCCGGAGCTGGGGGGGGGCACAGATACGCAGTATTTT
TRBJ1-4,.,12,TRBV20-1,few,CSAIGDEEKLFF,TGCAGTGCTATTGGGGATGAAGAAAAACTGTTTTTT
TRBJ2-3,TRBD2,16,TRBV5-1,few,CASSLSSGVRTDTQYF,TGCGCCAGCAGCTTGAGTAGCGGGGTCCGCACAGATACGCAGTATTTT
TRBJ1-1,.,15,TRBV7-9,few,CASSLYSGRSTEAFF,TGTGCCAGCAGCCTTTACTCAGGGAGGAGCACTGAAGCTTTCTTT
TRBJ2-6,.,19,TRBV7-7,.,CASSPDRRGTSSGANVLTF,TGTGCTAGCAGCCCAGACCGAAGGGGCACTAGCTCTGGGGCCAACGTCCTGACTTTC
TRBJ2-5,TRBD2,17,TRBV7-2,few,CASSPGGSGASWGTQYF,TGTGCCAGCAGCCCGGGGGGGAGCGGAGCGAGTTGGGGGACCCAGTACTTC
TRBJ2-4,.,19,TRBV4-2,few,CASSQVGRVQIGLSNIQYF,TGTGCCAGCAGCCAAGTTGGTAGGGTTCAGATCGGACTTTCAAACATTCAGTACTTC
TRBJ2-5,TRBD2,15,TRBV12-3/TRBV12-4,many,CASSLSGTSGETQYF,TGTGCCAGCAGTCTGTCCGGGACTAGCGGGGAGACCCAGTACTTC
TRBJ1-1,.,13,TRBV20-1,.,CSHAKGVRTEAFF,TGCAGTCACGCGAAGGGGGTAAGGACTGAAGCTTTCTTT
TRBJ1-1,.,15,TRBV7-2,few,CASSPTTGRGTEAFF,TGTGCCAGCAGCCCTACAACAGGGAGGGGCACTGAAGCTTTCTTT
TRBJ1-5,.,14,TRBV7-9,many,CASSHTAGEQPQHF,TGTGCCAGCAGCCATACAGCAGGGGAACAGCCCCAGCATTTT
TRBJ2-7,.,10,TRBV24-1,.,CATSVGEQYF,TGTGCCACCAGTGTCGGGGAGCAGTACTTC
TRBJ2-1,TRBD1,14,TRBV5-1,few,CASSSRTGGFGQFF,TGCGCCAGCAGCTCCCGGACAGGGGGGTTCGGGCAGTTCTTC
TRBJ2-3,.,13,TRBV12-3/TRBV12-4,many,CASSFRGPDTQYF,TGTGCCAGCAGTTTCCGGGGCCCAGATACGCAGTATTTT
TRBJ2-5,TRBD1,13,TRBV7-9,few,CASSPGGVETQYF,TGTGCCAGCAGCCCAGGGGGAGTGGAGACCCAGTACTTC
TRBJ1-1,TRBD1,15,TRBV11-3,few,CASSPGQGADTEAFF,TGTGCCAGCAGCCCGGGACAGGGGGCGGACACTGAAGCTTTCTTT